The rows below give T cell receptor beta chains drawn from one sample of a study of blood T cell repertoires in COVID-19. Sequenced by immunoSEQ multiplex PCR; TCRdb stores in-frame clones only, minus some. Seen here are some 250,000 clones, around four fifths observed once, and the top ten hold under 15%. The sample was peripheral blood. These receptors were taken from a woman aged 55-75 years with active or convalescent COVID-19. CDR3s include the opening cysteine and the closing phenylalanine or tryptophan. A D gene is named only where the DNA matches it firmly. Clone size, where shown, is once, few, many, or a class for clones that have expanded.

clone size,D gene,V gene,J gene,CDR3 DNA,CDR3 protein
NA,TRBD1,TRBV19,TRBJ1-5,TGTGCCAGTAGTGCCCGACAGGGGGCAAGCAATCAGCCCCAGCATTTT,CASSARQGASNQPQHF
NA,NA,TRBV7-2,TRBJ2-2,TGTGCCAGCAGAGAGACACCGAACACCGGGGAGCTGTTTTTT,CASRETPNTGELFF
NA,NA,TRBV5-1,TRBJ2-3,TGCGCCAGCAGCTCCCTTCGACAGGATACGCAGTATTTT,CASSSLRQDTQYF
NA,NA,TRBV7-8,TRBJ2-1,TGTGCCAGCAGGCCCCGGGACACGAATTACAATGAGCAGTTCTTC,CASRPRDTNYNEQFF
once,NA,TRBV7-6,TRBJ1-1,TGTGCCAGCAGCTTAGGACCGACAGGGAACACTGAAGCTTTCTTT,CASSLGPTGNTEAFF
NA,NA,TRBV7-8,TRBJ1-1,TGTGCCAGCAGCTTTCAGGGGAACACTGAAGCTTTCTTT,CASSFQGNTEAFF
NA,NA,TRBV5-1,TRBJ2-2,TGCGCCAGCAGCTTGGGTCTAGCGCCGGACACCGGGGAGCTGTTTTTT,CASSLGLAPDTGELFF
NA,NA,TRBV30,TRBJ1-6,TGTGCCTGGAGTGTACACGGGGGATCGGGTTCACCCCTCCACTTT,CAWSVHGGSGSPLHF
NA,NA,TRBV24-1,TRBJ2-3,TGTGCCACCAGTGATCCTAAGGTCGGTCAGGGTGGCCGAGATACGCAGTATTTT,CATSDPKVGQGGRDTQYF
NA,TRBD1,TRBV5-4,TRBJ2-7,TGTGCCAGCAGCCGAGGCCGGGACAGACTCTCCTACGAGCAGTACTTC,CASSRGRDRLSYEQYF
NA,NA,TRBV21-1,TRBJ2-2,TGTGCCAGTTGTTCGACCGGGGAGCTGTTTTTT,CASCSTGELFF
NA,TRBD1,TRBV19,TRBJ1-2,TGTGCCAGTTGTAGACAGGGCACGAGCTATGGCTACACCTTC,CASCRQGTSYGYTF
NA,TRBD1,TRBV5-4,TRBJ1-2,TGTGCCAGCAGCACTAAGATACCAGGGGGCGTCTACACCTTC,CASSTKIPGGVYTF
NA,NA,TRBV21-1,TRBJ1-1,TGTGCCAGCAGCTCGACAACAGGGGATGGTGAAGCTTTCTTT,CASSSTTGDGEAFF
NA,TRBD2,TRBV7-9,TRBJ2-2,TGTGCCAGCAGCCCTATTCGCCCTAGCGGGGGGGCCGGTACCGGGGAGCTGTTTTTT,CASSPIRPSGGAGTGELFF
NA,NA,TRBV11-2,TRBJ1-2,TGTGCCAGCAGCTTAGGAACGCTTCGGGACACCGGTCAAGGCTACACCTTC,CASSLGTLRDTGQGYTF
once,TRBD2,TRBV2,TRBJ2-3,TGTGCCAGCAGTGCGGGACTAGCGGGAGCAGATACGCAGTATTTT,CASSAGLAGADTQYF
few,TRBD2,TRBV9,TRBJ2-2,TGTGCCAGCAGCTTTGGGACTAGCGGGGGCTATACCGGGGAGCTGTTTTTT,CASSFGTSGGYTGELFF
once,TRBD1,TRBV19,TRBJ1-2,TGTGCCAGTAGCCTTCATTCCGGACAGGGGGAAGGCTACACCTTC,CASSLHSGQGEGYTF
NA,TRBD1,TRBV30,TRBJ1-4,TGTGCCTGGAGTTCACAGGGGGCAGCTAATGAAAAACTGTTTTTT,CAWSSQGAANEKLFF
NA,NA,TRBV6-1,TRBJ1-1,TGTGCCAGCAGCATTAACAGGGATGAAGCTTTCTTT,CASSINRDEAFF
NA,TRBD2,TRBV7-2,TRBJ2-3,TGTGCCAGCAGCTTAGGGACTAGCGGGTGGGATACGCAGTATTTT,CASSLGTSGWDTQYF